This T cell receptor beta chain was profiled in a study of blood T cell repertoires in COVID-19. Looking at the study overall: Samples taken during acute and convalescent COVID-19 were collected in the United States, Italy and Spain. T cells, B-cell-depleted T cells, or PBMCs supplied cDNA or gDNA.

In the original workflow: Reference gene primer amplification yielded estimated nucleated cell counts. Sequenced by immunoSEQ multiplex PCR; TCRdb stores in-frame clones only, minus some. Clone size and V and J calls were adopted from that table, with D and trimming inferred from the DNA. The sample carries a few hundred thousand clones, 75% to 85% recorded once. Sequencing was done on a sample of peripheral blood. The TCR originated in a man between 50 and 59 years old with active or convalescent COVID-19.

This chain's CDR3 is CASSPWTSGRSDNEQFF. Here the CDR3 DNA reads TGTGCCAGCAGCCCATGGACTAGCGGGAGGTCGGACAATGAGCAGTTCTTC. The J gene is TRBJ2-1, the V gene TRBV14, with TRBD2 identical over 14 bases. CDR1 and CDR2 from the germline V gene are SGHDN and FVKESK. The CDR3 covers 17 residues. V gave up 4 bases and J gave up 5 bases; unmatched junction bases: 7. The full variable domain, in which reference TRBV14 and TRBJ2-1 provide the parts outside the CDR3, is EAGVTQFPSHSVIEKGQTVTLRCDPISGHDNLYWYRRVMGKEIKFLLHFVKESKQDESGMPNNRFLAERTGGTYSTLKVQPAELEDSGVYFCASSPWTSGRSDNEQFFGPGTRLTVL.